A single T cell receptor beta chain is shown here with its context. The CDR3 runs 15 residues. V lost 5 bases and J lost 1; bases outside the gene matches: 5. Germline loops: CDR1 SGHVS, CDR2 FNYEAQ. This sample was taken from a study of shared clonotypes between healthy human individuals. The DNA input per sorted-subset replicate PCR was 200 to 250 ng, corresponding to around 28,000 T cell genomes. Sequencing was performed with immunoSEQ multiplex PCR; in TCRdb, only in-frame clones are kept and a portion is missing. The sample consists of roughly 2.2 million clones, more than 85% of them appearing once. A CD45RA-negative memory subset and a CD45RA+ naive subset were separated from the CD4+ cells.

Specimen: naive CD4+ T cells from PBMCs. Described subset: CD45RA+ positively selected. The rearrangement links TRBV7-6 to TRBJ2-7; 10 positions match TRBD1. This sequence originates from a man between 18 and 35 years old in good health. Some clones in this sample may be carry-over from other donors' samples. In nucleotides, the CDR3 is TGTGCCAGCAGCAGCTCGGGACAGGGGTCCTACGAGCAGTACTTC. It encodes CASSSSGQGSYEQYF.